What follows describes a single TCR beta chain. Its antigen is undetermined. 13 Jbeta primers and 60 Vbeta primers were used for the PCR. The repertoire was sequenced with immunoSEQ multiplex PCR; TCRdb's copy has only in-frame clones and lacks some. In the table there are some 170,000 clones, approximately 72% of which are singletons. Looked up from germline, CDR1 is MNHEY and CDR2 is SVGAGI. This CDR3 spans 15 amino acids. The V and J ends lost 4 bases and 0 bases respectively, with 10 bases between them. These data originate in a study of cytomegalovirus exposure and HLA in healthy donors. Findings and limits, study-wide: Sequencing likely generated an artifact that appeared as a cluster of highly shared sequence variants.

The chain couples TRBV6-5 to TRBJ2-1, with unresolved D. Sequencing was performed on PBMCs. This TCR derives from a human donor in good health. CDR3 amino acids: CASSFPGRSYNEQFF. The CDR3 nucleotides are TGTGCCAGCAGTTTTCCCGGTCGCTCCTACAATGAGCAGTTCTTC.